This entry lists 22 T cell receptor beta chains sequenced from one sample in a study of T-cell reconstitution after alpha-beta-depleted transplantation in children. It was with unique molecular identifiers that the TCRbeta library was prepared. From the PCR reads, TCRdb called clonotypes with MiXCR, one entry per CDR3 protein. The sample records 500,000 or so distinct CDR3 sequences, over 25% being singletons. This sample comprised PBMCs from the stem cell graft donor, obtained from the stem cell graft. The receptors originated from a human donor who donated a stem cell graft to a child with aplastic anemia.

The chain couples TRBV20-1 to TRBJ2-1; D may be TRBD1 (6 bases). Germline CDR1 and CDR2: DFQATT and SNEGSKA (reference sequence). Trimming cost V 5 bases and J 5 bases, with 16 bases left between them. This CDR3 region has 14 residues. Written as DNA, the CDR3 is TGCAGTGCTGGCAGTCCCGGGACAAACAATGAGCAGTTCTTC. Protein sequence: CSAGSPGTNNEQFF.

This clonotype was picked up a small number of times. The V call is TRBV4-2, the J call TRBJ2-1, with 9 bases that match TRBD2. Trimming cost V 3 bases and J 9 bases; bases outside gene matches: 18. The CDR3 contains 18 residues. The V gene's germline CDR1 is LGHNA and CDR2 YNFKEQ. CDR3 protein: CASSQAGRKAGGYGEQFF. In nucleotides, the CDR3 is TGTGCCAGCAGCCAGGCCGGAAGAAAAGCGGGAGGTTACGGTGAGCAGTTCTTC.

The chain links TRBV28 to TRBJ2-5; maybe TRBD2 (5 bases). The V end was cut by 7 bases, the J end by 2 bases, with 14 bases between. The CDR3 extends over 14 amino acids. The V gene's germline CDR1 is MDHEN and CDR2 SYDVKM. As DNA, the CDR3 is TGTGCCAGCACCTGGGATAGCGAGCAAGAGACCCAGTACTTC. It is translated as CASTWDSEQETQYF. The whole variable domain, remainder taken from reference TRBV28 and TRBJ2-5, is DVKVTQSSRYLVKRTGEKVFLECVQDMDHENMFWYRQDPGLGLRLIYFSYDVKMKEKGDIPEGYSVSREKKERFSLILESASTNQTSMYLCASTWDSEQETQYFGPGTRLLVL.

The chain's CDR3 is CASSQPGQGYYEQYF. The CDR3 DNA sequence: TGTGCCAGCTCCCAGCCGGGACAGGGATACTACGAGCAGTACTTC. The chain joins TRBV18 to TRBJ2-7; 9 positions match TRBD1. There are 15 residues in the CDR3. The V gene end was trimmed by 6 bases and the J gene end by 3 bases; junction bases not matched to a gene: 9. Looked up from germline, CDR1 is KGHSH and CDR2 is LQKENI.

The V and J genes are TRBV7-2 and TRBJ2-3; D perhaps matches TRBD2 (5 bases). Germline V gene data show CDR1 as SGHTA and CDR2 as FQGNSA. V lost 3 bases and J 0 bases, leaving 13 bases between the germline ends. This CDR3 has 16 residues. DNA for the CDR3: TGTGCCAGCAGCTTCGTCGGGGTTACTAGCACAGATACGCAGTATTTT. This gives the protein CASSFVGVTSTDTQYF.

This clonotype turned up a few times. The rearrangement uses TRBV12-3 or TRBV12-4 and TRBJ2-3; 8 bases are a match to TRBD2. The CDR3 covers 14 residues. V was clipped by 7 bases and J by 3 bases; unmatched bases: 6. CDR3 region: CASTPRGGTDTQYF. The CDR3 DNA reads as TGTGCCAGCACTCCCCGGGGGGGGACAGATACGCAGTATTTT.

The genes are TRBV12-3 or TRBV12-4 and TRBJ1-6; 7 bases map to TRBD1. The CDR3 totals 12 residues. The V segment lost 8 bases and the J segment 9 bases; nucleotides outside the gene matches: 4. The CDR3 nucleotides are TGTGCCAGCCGAGGGGGCGTTTCACCCCTCCACTTT. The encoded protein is CASRGGVSPLHF.

CDR3 residues: CASSFRDRGAYEQYV. In DNA form, the CDR3 reads TGTGCCAGCAGCTTTAGAGACAGGGGCGCCTACGAGCAGTACGTC. The V and J genes are TRBV5-5 and TRBJ2-7; 8 bases match TRBD1. V shed 2 bases, J shed 2 bases, and the junction held 6 bases outside the gene matches. This CDR3 has 15 amino acids. CDR1 SGHKS and CDR2 YYEKEE come from the germline V gene (reference sequence).

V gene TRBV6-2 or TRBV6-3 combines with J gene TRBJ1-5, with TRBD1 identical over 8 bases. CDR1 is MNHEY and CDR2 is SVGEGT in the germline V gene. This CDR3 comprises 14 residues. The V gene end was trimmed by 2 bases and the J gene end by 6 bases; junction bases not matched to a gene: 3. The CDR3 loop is CASSYQGAIQPQHF. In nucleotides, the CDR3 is TGTGCCAGCAGTTACCAGGGGGCTATTCAGCCCCAGCATTTT.

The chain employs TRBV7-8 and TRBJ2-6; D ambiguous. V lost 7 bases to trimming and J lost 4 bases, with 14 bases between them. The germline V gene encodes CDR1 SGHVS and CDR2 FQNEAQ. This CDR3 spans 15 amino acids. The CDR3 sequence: CASNLKRVGANVLTF. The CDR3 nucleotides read TGTGCCAGCAACTTGAAGCGCGTGGGGGCCAACGTCCTGACTTTC.

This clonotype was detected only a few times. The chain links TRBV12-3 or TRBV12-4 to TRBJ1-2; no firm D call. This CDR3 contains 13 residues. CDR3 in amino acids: CATDAHGNYGYTF. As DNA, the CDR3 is TGTGCGACGGACGCGCATGGCAACTATGGCTACACCTTC.

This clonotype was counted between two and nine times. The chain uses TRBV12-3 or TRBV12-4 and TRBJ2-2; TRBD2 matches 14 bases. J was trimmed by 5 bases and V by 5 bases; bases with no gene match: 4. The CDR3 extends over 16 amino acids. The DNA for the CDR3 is TGTGCCAGCAGTGTCAGACTAGCGGGAGGGACCGGGGAGCTGTTTTTT. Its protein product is CASSVRLAGGTGELFF.

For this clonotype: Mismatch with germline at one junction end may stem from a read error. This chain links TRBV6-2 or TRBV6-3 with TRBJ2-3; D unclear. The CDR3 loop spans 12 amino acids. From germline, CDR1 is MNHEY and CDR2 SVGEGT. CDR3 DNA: TGTGCCAGCAGTGACTCCCGGGATACGCAGTATTTT. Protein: CASSDSRDTQYF.

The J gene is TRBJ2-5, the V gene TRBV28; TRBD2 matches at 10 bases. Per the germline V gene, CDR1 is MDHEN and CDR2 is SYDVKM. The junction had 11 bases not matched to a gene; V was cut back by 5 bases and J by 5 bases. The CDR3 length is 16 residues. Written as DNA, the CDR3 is TGTGCCAGCAGTAAGGGGGGTCTAGCGGGAGATGAGACCCAGTACTTC. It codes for CASSKGGLAGDETQYF.

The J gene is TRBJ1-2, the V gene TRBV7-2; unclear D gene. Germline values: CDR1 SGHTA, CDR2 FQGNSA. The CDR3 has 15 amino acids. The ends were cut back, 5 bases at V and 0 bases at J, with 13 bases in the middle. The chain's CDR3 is CASSPGRSANYGYTF. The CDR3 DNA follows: TGTGCCAGCAGCCCTGGCCGATCGGCTAACTATGGCTACACCTTC.

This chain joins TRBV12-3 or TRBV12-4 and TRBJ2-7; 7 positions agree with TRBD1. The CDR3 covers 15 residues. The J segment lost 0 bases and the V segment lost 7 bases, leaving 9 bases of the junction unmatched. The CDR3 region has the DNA TGTGCCAGCACTGTGACAGGGATGAGCTCCTACGAGCAGTACTTC. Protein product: CASTVTGMSSYEQYF.

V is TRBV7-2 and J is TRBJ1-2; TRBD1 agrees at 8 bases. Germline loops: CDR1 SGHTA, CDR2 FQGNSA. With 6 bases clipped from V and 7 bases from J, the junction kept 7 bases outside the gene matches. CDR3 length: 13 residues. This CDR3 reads CASRGGTGRGYTF. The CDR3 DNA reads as TGTGCCAGCAGGGGGGGGACAGGCCGTGGCTACACCTTC. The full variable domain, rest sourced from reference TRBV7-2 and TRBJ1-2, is GAGVSQSPSNKVTEKGKDVELRCDPISGHTALYWYRQSLGQGLEFLIYFQGNSAPDKSGLPSDRFSAERTGGSVSTLTIQRTQQEDSAVYLCASRGGTGRGYTFGSGTRLTVV.

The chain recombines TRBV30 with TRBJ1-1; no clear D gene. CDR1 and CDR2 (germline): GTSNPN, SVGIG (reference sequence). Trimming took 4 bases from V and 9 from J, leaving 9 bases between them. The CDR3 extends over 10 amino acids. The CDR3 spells CAWTGPQAFF. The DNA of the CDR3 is TGTGCCTGGACGGGCCCACAAGCTTTCTTT. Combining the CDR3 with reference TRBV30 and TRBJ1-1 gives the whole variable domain SQTIHQWPATLVQPVGSPLSLECTVEGTSNPNLYWYRQAAGRGLQLLFYSVGIGQISSEVPQNLSASRPQDRQFILSSKKLLLSDSGFYLCAWTGPQAFFGQGTRLTVV.

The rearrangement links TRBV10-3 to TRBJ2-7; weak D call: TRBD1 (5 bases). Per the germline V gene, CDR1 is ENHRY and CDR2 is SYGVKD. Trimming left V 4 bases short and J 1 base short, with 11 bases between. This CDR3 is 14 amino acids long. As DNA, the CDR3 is TGTGCCATCAGTGCTTCCGACAGATCCTACGAGCAGTACGTC. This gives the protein CAISASDRSYEQYV.

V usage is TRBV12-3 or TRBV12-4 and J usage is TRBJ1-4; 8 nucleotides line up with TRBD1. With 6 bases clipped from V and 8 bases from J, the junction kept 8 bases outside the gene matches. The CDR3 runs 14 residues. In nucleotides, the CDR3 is TGTGCCAGCAGGGTGGACAGGGTTAGAGAAAAACTGTTTTTT. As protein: CASRVDRVREKLFF.

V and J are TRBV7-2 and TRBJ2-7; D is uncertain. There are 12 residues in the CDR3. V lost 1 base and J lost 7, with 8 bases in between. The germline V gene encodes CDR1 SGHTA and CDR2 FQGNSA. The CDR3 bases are TGTGCCAGCAGCTTAGACCTGAGGGAGCAGTACTTC. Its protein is CASSLDLREQYF.

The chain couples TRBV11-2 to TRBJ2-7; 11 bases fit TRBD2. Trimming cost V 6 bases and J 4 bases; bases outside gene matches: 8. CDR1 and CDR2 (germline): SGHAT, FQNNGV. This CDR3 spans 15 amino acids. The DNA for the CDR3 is TGTGCCAGCAGGAATCTAGCGGGAGGCAAGTACGAGCAGTACGTC. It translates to CASRNLAGGKYEQYV.